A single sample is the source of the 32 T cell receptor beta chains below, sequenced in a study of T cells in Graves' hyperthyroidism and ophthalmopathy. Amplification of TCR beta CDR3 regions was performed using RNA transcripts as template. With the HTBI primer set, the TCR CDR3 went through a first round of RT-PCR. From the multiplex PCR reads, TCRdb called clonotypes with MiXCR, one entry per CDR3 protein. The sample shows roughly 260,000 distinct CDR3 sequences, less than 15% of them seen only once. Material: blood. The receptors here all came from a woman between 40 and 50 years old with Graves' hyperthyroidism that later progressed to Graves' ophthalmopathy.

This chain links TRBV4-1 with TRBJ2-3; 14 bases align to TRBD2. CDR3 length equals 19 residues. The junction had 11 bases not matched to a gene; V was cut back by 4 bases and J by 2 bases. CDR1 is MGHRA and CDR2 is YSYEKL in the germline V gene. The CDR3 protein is CASSLRTSGRPLPTDTQYF. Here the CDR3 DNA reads TGCGCCAGCAGCCTAAGGACTAGCGGGAGGCCCCTCCCCACAGATACGCAGTATTTT.

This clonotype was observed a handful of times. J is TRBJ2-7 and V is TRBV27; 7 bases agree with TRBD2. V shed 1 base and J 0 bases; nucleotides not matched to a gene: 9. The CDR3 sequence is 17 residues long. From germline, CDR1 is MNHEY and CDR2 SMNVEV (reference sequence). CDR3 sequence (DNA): TGTGCCAGCAGTTTATTGGGGGGGAGCGGTAGCTCCTACGAGCAGTACTTC. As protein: CASSLLGGSGSSYEQYF.

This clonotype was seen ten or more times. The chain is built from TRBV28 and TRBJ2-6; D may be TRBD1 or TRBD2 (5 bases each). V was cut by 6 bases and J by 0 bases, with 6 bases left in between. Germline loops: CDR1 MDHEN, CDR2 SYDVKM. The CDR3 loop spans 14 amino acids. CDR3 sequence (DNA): TGTGCCAGCAGGGGGGTCTCTGGGGCCAACGTCCTGACTTTC. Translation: CASRGVSGANVLTF.

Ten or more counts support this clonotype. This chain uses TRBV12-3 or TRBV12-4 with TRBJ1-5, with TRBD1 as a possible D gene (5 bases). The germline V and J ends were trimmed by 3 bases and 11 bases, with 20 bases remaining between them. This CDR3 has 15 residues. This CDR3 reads CASSLGVAGIMSQHF. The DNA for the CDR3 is TGTGCCAGCAGTTTGGGGGTCGCGGGGATCATGTCCCAGCATTTT.

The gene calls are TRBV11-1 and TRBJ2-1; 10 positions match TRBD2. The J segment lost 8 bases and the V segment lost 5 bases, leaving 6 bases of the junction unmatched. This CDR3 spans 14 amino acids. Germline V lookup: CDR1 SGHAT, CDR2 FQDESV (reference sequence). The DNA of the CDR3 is TGTGCCAGCAGCCTAACAACTAGCGGGGATGAGCAGTTCTTC. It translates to CASSLTTSGDEQFF.

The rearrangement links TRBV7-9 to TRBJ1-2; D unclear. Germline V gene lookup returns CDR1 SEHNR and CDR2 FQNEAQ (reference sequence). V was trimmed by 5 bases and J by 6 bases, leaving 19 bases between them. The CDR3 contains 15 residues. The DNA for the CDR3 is TGTGCCAGCAGCCCCCGCAACGGGCCTCTTCATGGCTACACCTTC. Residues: CASSPRNGPLHGYTF.

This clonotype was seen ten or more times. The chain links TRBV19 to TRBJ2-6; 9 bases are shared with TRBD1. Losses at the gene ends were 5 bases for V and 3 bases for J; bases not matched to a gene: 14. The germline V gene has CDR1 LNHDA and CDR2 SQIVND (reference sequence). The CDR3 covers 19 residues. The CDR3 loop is CASSPQGQGIVVGANVLTF. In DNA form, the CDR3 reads TGTGCCAGTAGTCCCCAGGGACAGGGAATAGTAGTTGGGGCCAACGTCCTGACTTTC. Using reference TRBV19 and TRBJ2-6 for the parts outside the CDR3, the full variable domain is DGGITQSPKYLFRKEGQNVTLSCEQNLNHDAMYWYRQDPGQGLRLIYYSQIVNDFQKGDIAEGYSVSREKKESFPLTVTSAQKNPTAFYLCASSPQGQGIVVGANVLTFGAGSRLTVL.

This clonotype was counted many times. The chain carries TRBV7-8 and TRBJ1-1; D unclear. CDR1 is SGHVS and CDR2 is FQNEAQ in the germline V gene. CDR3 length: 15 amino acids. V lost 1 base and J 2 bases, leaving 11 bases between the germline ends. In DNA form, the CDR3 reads TGTGCCAGCAGCTTAGAAAGGTGGGGAAACACTGAAGCTTTCTTT. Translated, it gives CASSLERWGNTEAFF.

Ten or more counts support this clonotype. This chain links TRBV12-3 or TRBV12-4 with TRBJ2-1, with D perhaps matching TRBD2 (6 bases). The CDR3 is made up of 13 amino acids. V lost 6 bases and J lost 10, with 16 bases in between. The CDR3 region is CASSLEGIEEQFF. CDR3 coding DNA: TGTGCCAGCAGCTTGGAGGGGATAGAGGAGCAGTTCTTC.

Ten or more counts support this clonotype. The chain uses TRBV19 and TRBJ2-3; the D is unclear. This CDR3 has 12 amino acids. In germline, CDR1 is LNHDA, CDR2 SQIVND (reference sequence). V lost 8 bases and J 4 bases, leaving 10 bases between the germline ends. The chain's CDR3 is CASGYGPDTQYF. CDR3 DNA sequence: TGTGCCAGTGGATATGGGCCAGATACGCAGTATTTT.

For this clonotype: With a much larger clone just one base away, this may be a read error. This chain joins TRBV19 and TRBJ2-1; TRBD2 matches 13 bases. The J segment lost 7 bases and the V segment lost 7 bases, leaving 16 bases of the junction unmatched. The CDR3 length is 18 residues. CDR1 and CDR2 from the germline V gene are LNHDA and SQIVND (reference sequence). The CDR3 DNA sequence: TGTGCCAGTAATATTCAGGGGACAACTAGCGGGAGGGCGAATGAGCAGTTCTTC. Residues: CASNIQGTTSGRANEQFF.

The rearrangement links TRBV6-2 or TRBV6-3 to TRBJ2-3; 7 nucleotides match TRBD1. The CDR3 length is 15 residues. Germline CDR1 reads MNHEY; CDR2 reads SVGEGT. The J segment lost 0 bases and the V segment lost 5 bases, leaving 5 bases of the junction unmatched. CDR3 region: CASSATGLSTDTQYF. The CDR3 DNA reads TGTGCCAGCAGTGCGACAGGGTTAAGCACAGATACGCAGTATTTT.

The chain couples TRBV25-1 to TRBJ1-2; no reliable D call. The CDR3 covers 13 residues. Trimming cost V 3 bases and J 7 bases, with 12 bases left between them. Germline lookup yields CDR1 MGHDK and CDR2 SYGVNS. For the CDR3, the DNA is TGTGCCAGCAGTGACCCGCTCGCGACTGGCTACACCTTC. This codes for CASSDPLATGYTF.

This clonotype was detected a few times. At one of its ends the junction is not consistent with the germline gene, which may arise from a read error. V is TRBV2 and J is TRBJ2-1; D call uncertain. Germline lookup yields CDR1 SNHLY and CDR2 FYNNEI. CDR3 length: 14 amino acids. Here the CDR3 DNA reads TGTGTCAGCAGTAAGTCCTTGCGGTTCCCCCAGCAGTTCTTC. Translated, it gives CVSSKSLRFPQQFF. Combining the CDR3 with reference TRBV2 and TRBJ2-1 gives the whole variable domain EPEVTQTPSHQVTQMGQEVILRCVPISNHLYFYWYRQILGQKVEFLVSFYNNEISEKSEIFDDQFSVERPDGSNFTLKIRSTKLEDSAMYFCVSSKSLRFPQQFFGPGTRLTVL.

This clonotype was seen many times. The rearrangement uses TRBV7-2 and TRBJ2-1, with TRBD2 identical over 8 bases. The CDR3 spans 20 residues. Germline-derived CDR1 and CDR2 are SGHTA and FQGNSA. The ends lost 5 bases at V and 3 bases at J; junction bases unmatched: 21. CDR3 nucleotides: TGTGCCAGCAGCCGTCCCCTGAATTCCAGCGGGAGTATTCTCTACAATGAGCAGTTCTTC. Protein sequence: CASSRPLNSSGSILYNEQFF.

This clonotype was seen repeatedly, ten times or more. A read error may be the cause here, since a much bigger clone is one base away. CDR3 in DNA: TGTGCCAGCTCAACAGGGGTGGAGATCCAGTACTTC. Its translation is CASSTGVEIQYF. This rearrangement joins TRBV18 to TRBJ2-5; 7 positions match TRBD1. Germline V CDR1 and CDR2: KGHSH, LQKENI. This CDR3 region has 12 residues.

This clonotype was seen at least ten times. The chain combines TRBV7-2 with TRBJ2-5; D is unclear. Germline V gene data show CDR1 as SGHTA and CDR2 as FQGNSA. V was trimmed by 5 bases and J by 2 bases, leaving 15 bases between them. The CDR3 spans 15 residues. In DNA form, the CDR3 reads TGTGCCAGCAGCCCCCAGAACTCGCGGCAAGAGACCCAGTACTTC. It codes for CASSPQNSRQETQYF.

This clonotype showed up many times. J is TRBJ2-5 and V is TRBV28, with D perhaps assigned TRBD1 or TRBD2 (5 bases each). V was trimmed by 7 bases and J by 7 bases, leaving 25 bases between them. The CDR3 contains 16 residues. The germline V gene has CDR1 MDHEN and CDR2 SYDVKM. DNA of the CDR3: TGTGCCAGCAAATTCCAGCAGGGACGCTCCGCAGGGACCCAGTACTTC. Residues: CASKFQQGRSAGTQYF.

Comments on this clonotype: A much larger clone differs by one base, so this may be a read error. The CDR3 DNA sequence: TGCGCCAGCAGTCGTGAGGGCCCATCTTATAGCAATCAGCCCCAGCATTTT. Its protein is CASSREGPSYSNQPQHF. V is TRBV4-1 and J is TRBJ1-5; D remains unclear. This CDR3 has 17 residues. CDR1 is MGHRA, CDR2 YSYEKL, per germline. The V end lost 6 bases, the J end lost 0 bases, and 18 bases lay between the germline ends.

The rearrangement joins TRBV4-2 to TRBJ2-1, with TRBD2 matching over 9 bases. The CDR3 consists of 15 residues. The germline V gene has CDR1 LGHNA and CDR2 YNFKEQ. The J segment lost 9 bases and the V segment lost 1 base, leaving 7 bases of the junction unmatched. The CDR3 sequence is CASSQALSGRSEQFF. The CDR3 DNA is TGTGCCAGCAGCCAAGCACTCAGCGGGAGGAGTGAGCAGTTCTTC.

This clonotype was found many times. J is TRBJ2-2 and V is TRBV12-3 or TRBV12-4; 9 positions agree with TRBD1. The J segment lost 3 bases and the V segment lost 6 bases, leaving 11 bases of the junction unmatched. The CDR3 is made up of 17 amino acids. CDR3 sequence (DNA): TGTGCCAGCAGAACCGGGACAGGGAAAAGGGACACCGGGGAGCTGTTTTTT. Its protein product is CASRTGTGKRDTGELFF.

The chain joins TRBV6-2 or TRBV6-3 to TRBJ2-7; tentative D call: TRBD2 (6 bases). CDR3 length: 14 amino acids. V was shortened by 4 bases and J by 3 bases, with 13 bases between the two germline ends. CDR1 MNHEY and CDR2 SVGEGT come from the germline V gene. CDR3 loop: CASSSNGSVYEQYF. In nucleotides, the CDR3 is TGTGCCAGCAGTTCTAACGGGAGTGTCTACGAGCAGTACTTC.

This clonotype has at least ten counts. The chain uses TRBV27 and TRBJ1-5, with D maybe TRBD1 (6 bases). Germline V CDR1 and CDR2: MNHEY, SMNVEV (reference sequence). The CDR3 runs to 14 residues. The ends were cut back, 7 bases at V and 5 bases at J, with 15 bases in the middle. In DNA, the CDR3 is TGTGCCAGCAAGGCCCAGGGGCGCGATCAGCCCCAGCATTTT. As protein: CASKAQGRDQPQHF.

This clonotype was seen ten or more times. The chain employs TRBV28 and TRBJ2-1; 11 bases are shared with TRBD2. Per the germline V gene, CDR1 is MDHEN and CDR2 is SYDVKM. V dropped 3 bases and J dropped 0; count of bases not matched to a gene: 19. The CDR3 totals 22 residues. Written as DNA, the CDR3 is TGTGCCAGCAGTTTTTCTCCCAGCCTTCTTCTAGCGGGAGGCCTCTCCTACAATGAGCAGTTCTTC. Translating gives CASSFSPSLLLAGGLSYNEQFF.

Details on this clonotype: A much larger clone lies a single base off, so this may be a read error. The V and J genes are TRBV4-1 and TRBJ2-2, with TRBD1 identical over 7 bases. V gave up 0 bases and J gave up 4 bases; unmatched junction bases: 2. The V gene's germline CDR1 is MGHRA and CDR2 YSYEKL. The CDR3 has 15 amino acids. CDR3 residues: CASSQDDRVTGELFF. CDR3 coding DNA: TGCGCCAGCAGCCAAGACGACAGGGTCACCGGGGAGCTGTTTTTT.

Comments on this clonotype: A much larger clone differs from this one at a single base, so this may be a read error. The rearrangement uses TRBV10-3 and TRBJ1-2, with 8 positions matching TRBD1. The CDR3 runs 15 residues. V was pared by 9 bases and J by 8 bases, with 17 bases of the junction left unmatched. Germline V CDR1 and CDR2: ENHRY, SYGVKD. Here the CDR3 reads CAIHDQVRGRRGYTF. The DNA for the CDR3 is TGTGCCATTCATGATCAGGTCAGGGGGCGGCGGGGCTACACCTTC.

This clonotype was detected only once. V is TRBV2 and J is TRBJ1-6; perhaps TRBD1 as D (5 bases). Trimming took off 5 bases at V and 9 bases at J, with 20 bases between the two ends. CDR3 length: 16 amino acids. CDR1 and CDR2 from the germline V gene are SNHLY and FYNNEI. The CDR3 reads CASSLSEGQSTSPLHF. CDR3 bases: TGTGCCAGCAGTTTATCTGAGGGGCAGAGCACTTCACCCCTCCACTTT.

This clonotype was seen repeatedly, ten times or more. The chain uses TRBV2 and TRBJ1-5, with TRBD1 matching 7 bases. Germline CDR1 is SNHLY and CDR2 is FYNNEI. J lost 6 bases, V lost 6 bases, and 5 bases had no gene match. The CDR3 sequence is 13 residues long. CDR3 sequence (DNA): TGTGCCAGCAGCGAGACAGGGCTTCAGCCCCAGCATTTT. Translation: CASSETGLQPQHF.

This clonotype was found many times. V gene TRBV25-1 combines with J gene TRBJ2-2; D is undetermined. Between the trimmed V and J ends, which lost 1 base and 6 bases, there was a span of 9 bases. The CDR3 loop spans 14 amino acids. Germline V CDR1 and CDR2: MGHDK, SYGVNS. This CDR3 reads CASSEFRVAGELFF. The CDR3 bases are TGTGCCAGCAGTGAATTTAGGGTGGCCGGGGAGCTGTTTTTT.

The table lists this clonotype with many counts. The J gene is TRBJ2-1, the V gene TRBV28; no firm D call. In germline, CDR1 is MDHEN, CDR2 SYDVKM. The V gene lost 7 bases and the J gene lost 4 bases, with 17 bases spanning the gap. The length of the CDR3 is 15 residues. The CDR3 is CASIGDGRFYNEQFF. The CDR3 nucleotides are TGTGCCAGCATCGGAGACGGACGGTTTTACAATGAGCAGTTCTTC.

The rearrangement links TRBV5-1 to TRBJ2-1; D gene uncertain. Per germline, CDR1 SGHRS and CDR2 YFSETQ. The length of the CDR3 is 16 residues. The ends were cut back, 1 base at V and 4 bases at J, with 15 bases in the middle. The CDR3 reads CASSLMAAQGYNEQFF. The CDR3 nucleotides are TGCGCCAGCAGCTTGATGGCAGCCCAAGGTTACAATGAGCAGTTCTTC.

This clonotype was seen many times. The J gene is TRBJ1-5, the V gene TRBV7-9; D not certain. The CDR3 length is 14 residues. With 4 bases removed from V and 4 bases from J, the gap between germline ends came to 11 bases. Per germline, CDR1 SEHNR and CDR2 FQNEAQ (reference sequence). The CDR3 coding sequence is TGTGCCAGCAGCTCCAGACTGAATAATCAGCCCCAGCATTTT. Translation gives CASSSRLNNQPQHF.